One and the same sample provided the 13 T cell receptor beta chains below, sequenced in a study of blood T cell repertoires in COVID-19. Profiled with immunoSEQ multiplex PCR; TCRdb holds only in-frame clones, not every one. The table records 200,000 to 250,000 clones, 75% to 85% of them present only once. The material sequenced was peripheral blood. The receptors shown here come from a woman between 65 and 79 years old with COVID-19, enrolled during active disease.

The rearrangement joins TRBV28 to TRBJ1-5; D might be TRBD1 (5 bases). CDR3 length equals 15 residues. Trimming pared 3 bases from V and 4 bases from J, leaving 13 bases between. Germline V gene data show CDR1 as MDHEN and CDR2 as SYDVKM. CDR3 residues: CASSLSQGTNQPQHF. The CDR3 DNA follows: TGTGCCAGCAGTTTGAGCCAGGGTACAAATCAGCCCCAGCATTTT.

The genes are TRBV24-1 and TRBJ1-1, with 8 bases identical to TRBD1. The CDR3 contains 13 residues. The V and J ends lost 4 bases and 8 bases, in that order; junction bases with no gene match: 5. Per germline, CDR1 KGHDR and CDR2 SFDVKD. CDR3 protein: CATSDRGRSEAFF. The CDR3 region has the DNA TGTGCCACCAGTGACAGGGGGCGTTCGGAAGCTTTCTTT.

This clone was found a few times. At one of its ends the junction is not consistent with the germline gene, which may arise from a read error. This rearrangement joins TRBV7-3 to TRBJ2-2; 9 bases fit TRBD1. CDR3 length: 14 amino acids. Looked up from germline, CDR1 is SGHTA and CDR2 is FQGTGA. Here the CDR3 reads CASSGQGNSGELFF. CDR3 bases: TGTGCCAGCAGCGGACAGGGGAACTCCGGGGAGCTGTTTTTT.

The V gene is TRBV12-3 or TRBV12-4, the J gene TRBJ2-1; the D is unclear. The CDR3 has 13 amino acids. V was cut by 1 base and J by 6 bases, with 7 bases left in between. The CDR3 region is CASSLVQTNEQFF. CDR3 DNA: TGTGCCAGCAGTTTAGTACAAACCAATGAGCAGTTCTTC.

This clone has more than one count but fewer than ten. The chain couples TRBV18 to TRBJ2-1; 10 nucleotides match TRBD2. This CDR3 has 16 residues. J gave up 8 bases and V 3 bases, and 10 bases lay outside the gene matches. The germline V gene has CDR1 KGHSH and CDR2 LQKENI. DNA for the CDR3: TGTGCCAGCTCACCCCCCGGGACTAGCGTCCGCCATGAGCAGTTCTTC. Its translation is CASSPPGTSVRHEQFF.

The chain couples TRBV3-1 (or the pseudogene TRBV3-2) to TRBJ2-7; the D gene is possibly TRBD1 (7 bases). The CDR3 totals 13 residues. The germline V gene encodes CDR1 LGHDT and CDR2 YNNKEL (reference sequence). Between the trimmed V and J ends, which lost 2 bases and 11 bases, there was a span of 16 bases. The CDR3 is CASSQFSTGRKYF. The CDR3 coding sequence is TGTGCCAGCAGCCAATTTTCGACAGGGAGGAAGTACTTC.

The gene calls are TRBV7-3 and TRBJ1-1, with TRBD1 identical over 7 bases. CDR1 and CDR2 from the germline V gene are SGHTA and FQGTGA. The CDR3 extends over 13 amino acids. With 5 bases clipped from V and 5 bases from J, the junction kept 5 bases outside the gene matches. The CDR3 coding sequence is TGTGCCAGCAGCCCTCAGGGGGAGACTGAAGCTTTCTTT. This encodes CASSPQGETEAFF.

The chain links TRBV15 to TRBJ2-3; D may be TRBD2 (6 bases). Germline values: CDR1 LNHNV, CDR2 YYDKDF (reference sequence). This CDR3 has 15 amino acids. Trimming stripped 5 bases from V and 2 bases from J, with 14 bases between. The CDR3 region is CATSGGLFSTDTQYF. In DNA, the CDR3 is TGTGCCACCAGCGGGGGACTCTTCTCCACAGATACGCAGTATTTT.

The sample holds a few counts of this clone. The chain couples TRBV2 to TRBJ2-5, with 13 bases aligning to TRBD2. This CDR3 has 14 amino acids. Germline CDR1 and CDR2: SNHLY and FYNNEI. V trimming: 6 bases; J trimming: 4 bases; junction bases outside the gene matches: 2. The CDR3 region is CASSRTSGGETQYF. The CDR3 nucleotides are TGTGCCAGCAGCAGGACTAGCGGGGGAGAGACCCAGTACTTC.

The chain couples TRBV7-8 to TRBJ1-2, with TRBD1 matching over 8 bases. Germline loops: CDR1 SGHVS, CDR2 FQNEAQ. This CDR3 is built from 13 residues. Germline trimming cut 5 bases from V and 8 bases from J; bases unmatched to any gene: 7. The chain's CDR3 is CASSTDRVKGYTF. The CDR3 coding sequence is TGTGCCAGCAGCACGGACAGGGTGAAAGGCTACACCTTC.

V is TRBV3-1 (or the pseudogene TRBV3-2) and J is TRBJ1-2; no clear D. The CDR3 length is 11 residues. Germline V CDR1 and CDR2: LGHDT, YNNKEL (reference sequence). V shed 7 bases and J shed 4 bases, with 7 bases lying between them. The CDR3 region is CASTLPYGYTF. CDR3 DNA: TGTGCCAGCACCCTACCCTATGGCTACACCTTC.

The chain uses TRBV28 and TRBJ1-2, with no clear D. This CDR3 comprises 13 residues. V lost 3 bases and J lost 7, with 12 bases in between. Germline assignment: CDR1 MDHEN and CDR2 SYDVKM. The CDR3, as DNA: TGTGCCAGCAGTTTTGAGGGAGTCGGTGGCTACACCTTC. Residues: CASSFEGVGGYTF.

V and J are TRBV14 and TRBJ2-6, with TRBD1 matching over 10 bases. Germline V CDR1 and CDR2: SGHDN, FVKESK. This CDR3 is built from 18 residues. J gave up 0 bases and V 4 bases, and 6 bases lay outside the gene matches. Here the CDR3 reads CASSRRDRGLSGANVLTF. CDR3 sequence (DNA): TGTGCCAGCAGCCGCCGGGACAGGGGACTCTCTGGGGCCAACGTCCTGACTTTC.